This TCR beta chain was sequenced in a study of OX40 agonist ivuxolimab in advanced cancers. About the study: Past anti-PD-1, anti-PD-L1 or anti-CTLA-4 therapy was accepted, and around 40% had received some. The study, taken as a whole, reports: At 0.1 to 3.0 mg/kg, CD4+ and CD8+ blood T cells expanded clonally by week 6.

Turning to this clone: The antigen remains unidentified.

The CDR3 loop spans 13 amino acids. The V and J ends lost 2 bases and 3 bases respectively, with 5 bases between them. CDR1 and CDR2 (germline): MGHDK, SYGVNS. The table came from immunoSEQ multiplex PCR; TCRdb's copy has only in-frame clones and leaves some out. The sample lists 20,000 to 25,000 clones; more than 85% were seen once. The TCR sequence derives from an adult with an advanced solid tumor such as melanoma, head and neck, liver or kidney cancer. The sequences come from CD4+ or CD8+ T cells sorted from blood, collected in a trial of the OX40 agonist ivuxolimab. V and J are TRBV25-1 and TRBJ2-1; no clear D gene. In nucleotides, the CDR3 is TGTGCCAGCAGTGAACTTTACTACAATGAGCAGTTCTTC. Translating it yields CASSELYYNEQFF.